The rows below give T cell receptor beta chains drawn from one sample of a study of blood T cell repertoires in COVID-19. Method: immunoSEQ multiplex PCR; TCRdb's copy keeps in-frame clones and lacks some. The sample lists some 300,000 clones, 88% seen once, with around 1% in the top ten. Source material: PBMCs or T cells enriched from blood (not recorded which). These receptors all stem from a woman in her thirties who had recovered from COVID-19. CDR3s include the opening cysteine and the closing phenylalanine or tryptophan. A D gene is named only where the DNA matches it firmly. Only part of the rows carry a size: once, few, many, or a class if the clone is expanded.

j_call	d_call	v_call	clone_size	cdr3_aa	cdr3_nt
TRBJ1-2	TRBD1	TRBV7-9	.	CASSLRQTGGGGYTF	TGTGCCAGCAGCTTGCGTCAGACAGGGGGCGGTGGCTACACCTTC
TRBJ1-5	TRBD1	TRBV19	.	CASSIWRTGTVRQPQHF	TGTGCCAGTAGTATATGGAGGACAGGGACGGTTCGTCAGCCCCAGCATTTT
TRBJ1-2	.	TRBV19	.	CASMGSYGYTF	TGTGCCAGTATGGGGAGCTATGGCTACACCTTC
TRBJ2-5	TRBD2	TRBV5-1	.	CASSLGATSGQETQYF	TGCGCCAGCAGCTTGGGGGCAACTAGCGGCCAAGAGACCCAGTACTTC
TRBJ2-1	TRBD2	TRBV27	few	CASSGTSGPAYNEQFF	TGTGCCAGCAGCGGGACTAGCGGGCCGGCCTACAATGAGCAGTTCTTC
TRBJ2-7	.	TRBV6-6	.	CASHGVAYEQYF	TGTGCCAGCCACGGGGTAGCCTACGAGCAGTACTTC
TRBJ2-3	TRBD2	TRBV11-2	.	CASSLASGPSTDTQYF	TGTGCCAGCAGCCTTGCTAGCGGGCCGAGCACAGATACGCAGTATTTT
TRBJ1-1	.	TRBV6-5	.	CASRRFPTEAFF	TGTGCCAGCCGTCGGTTCCCCACTGAAGCTTTCTTT
TRBJ2-7	TRBD1	TRBV6-5	.	CASRNQGAGSYEQYF	TGTGCCAGCAGGAACCAGGGGGCGGGGTCCTACGAGCAGTACTTC
TRBJ1-2	TRBD1	TRBV2	few	CAIGQANYGYTF	TGTGCCATTGGACAGGCTAACTATGGCTACACCTTC
TRBJ1-2	.	TRBV7-8	few	CASSPPGPTGFYGYTF	TGTGCCAGCAGCCCCCCTGGCCCGACAGGTTTCTATGGCTACACCTTC
TRBJ1-6	.	TRBV7-2	.	CASSLIFQGPAGAPPLHF	TGTGCCAGCAGCTTAATCTTTCAGGGCCCCGCGGGAGCGCCACCCCTCCACTTT
TRBJ1-1	.	TRBV29-1	.	CSVRGGPEAFF	TGCAGCGTTCGGGGAGGTCCTGAAGCTTTCTTT
TRBJ1-1	TRBD1	TRBV5-1	many	CASSLTGATEAFF	TGCGCCAGCAGCTTGACAGGGGCCACTGAAGCTTTCTTT
TRBJ2-1	TRBD2	TRBV7-9	.	CASSPNSGYNEQFF	TGTGCCAGCAGCCCAAATAGCGGGTACAATGAGCAGTTCTTC
TRBJ2-2	TRBD1	TRBV6-1	.	CASSGTGGDVIGELFF	TGTGCCAGCAGTGGGACAGGGGGCGATGTAATCGGGGAGCTGTTTTTT
TRBJ2-5	.	TRBV7-7	once	CASSPMGTLETQYF	TGTGCTAGCAGCCCGATGGGGACTTTGGAGACCCAGTACTTC
TRBJ2-2	.	TRBV30	.	CAWSPGPGELFF	TGTGCCTGGAGTCCAGGTCCCGGGGAGCTGTTTTTT
TRBJ2-5	TRBD2	TRBV25-1	.	CASSAGRAGETQYF	TGTGCCAGCAGCGCGGGGAGGGCCGGTGAGACCCAGTACTTC
TRBJ2-3	.	TRBV29-1	.	CSVDRGQDTQYF	TGCAGCGTTGACAGGGGTCAAGATACGCAGTATTTT
TRBJ2-7	.	TRBV11-2	.	CASSYDSGYEQYF	TGTGCCAGCAGCTACGACAGTGGCTACGAGCAGTACTTC
TRBJ1-2	.	TRBV4-1	.	CASSQGQGGYGYTF	TGCGCCAGCAGCCAAGGCCAGGGCGGCTATGGCTACACCTTC
TRBJ1-5	TRBD1	TRBV6-5	.	CASSSRSDRSPQHF	TGTGCCAGCAGTTCCCGATCGGACAGGTCGCCCCAGCATTTT
TRBJ1-2	TRBD1	TRBV2	.	CASSPRGRGDYTF	TGTGCCAGCAGTCCCAGGGGGCGCGGGGACTACACCTTC
TRBJ2-7	TRBD2	TRBV3-1/TRBV3-2	.	CASSQGSGSIYEQYF	TGTGCCAGCAGCCAGGGTAGCGGGAGTATCTACGAGCAGTACTTC
TRBJ1-6	.	TRBV2	.	CASSEAERYNSPLHF	TGTGCCAGCAGTGAAGCGGAGCGCTATAATTCACCCCTCCACTTT
TRBJ1-6	.	TRBV6-5	.	CASSYEFNSPLHF	TGTGCCAGCAGTTATGAGTTTAATTCACCCCTCCACTTT
TRBJ1-1	TRBD1	TRBV7-3	.	CASSLAGGPEAFF	TGTGCCAGCAGCTTAGCAGGGGGCCCAGAAGCTTTCTTT
TRBJ2-5	.	TRBV4-3	once	CASSQLLLGQETQYF	TGCGCCAGCAGCCAACTCCTCCTGGGCCAGGAGACCCAGTACTTC
TRBJ2-5	.	TRBV7-9	.	CASSFTQASQYF	TGTGCCAGCAGCTTTACGCAGGCATCCCAGTACTTC
TRBJ2-7	.	TRBV5-1	.	CASGENQGGEQYF	TGCGCCAGCGGGGAAAATCAGGGGGGCGAGCAGTACTTC
TRBJ1-2	TRBD1	TRBV9	.	CASSVGDRVAYGYTF	TGTGCCAGCAGCGTAGGGGACAGGGTCGCCTATGGCTACACCTTC
TRBJ1-2	TRBD1	TRBV18	.	CASSPGQGDGYTF	TGTGCCAGCTCACCGGGACAGGGGGATGGCTACACCTTC
TRBJ1-2	.	TRBV2	.	CASSPRVGGYTF	TGTGCCAGCAGTCCCAGGGTCGGCGGCTACACCTTC
TRBJ2-7	.	TRBV6-1	.	CASSVRQGTTSYEQYF	TGTGCCAGCAGTGTTCGACAGGGGACTACCTCATACGAGCAGTACTTC
TRBJ1-2	TRBD1	TRBV11-3	.	CASSLGPLGQGVDYGYTF	TGTGCCAGCAGCTTAGGACCCCTGGGACAGGGGGTTGACTATGGCTACACCTTC
TRBJ1-6	TRBD1	TRBV4-3	.	CASSQPGQPNSPLHF	TGCGCCAGCAGCCAACCGGGACAGCCTAATTCACCCCTCCACTTT
TRBJ1-1	.	TRBV27	.	CASSLRGSEAFF	TGTGCCAGCAGTCTACGCGGGTCTGAAGCTTTCTTT
TRBJ2-1	TRBD2	TRBV5-1	.	CASSLDGGDNEQFF	TGCGCCAGCAGCTTAGACGGGGGGGACAATGAGCAGTTCTTC
TRBJ1-5	.	TRBV6-1	.	CASSENPRHSNQPQHF	TGTGCCAGCAGTGAAAACCCGCGACATAGCAATCAGCCCCAGCATTTT
TRBJ1-5	TRBD1	TRBV6-5	.	CASSRLDRGNQPQHF	TGTGCCAGCAGTAGACTGGACAGGGGTAATCAGCCCCAGCATTTT
TRBJ2-5	TRBD2	TRBV12-3/TRBV12-4	.	CASSGLALKTQYF	TGTGCCAGCAGTGGACTAGCTCTTAAGACCCAGTACTTC
TRBJ1-2	.	TRBV5-1	.	CASSLGQDLDGYTF	TGCGCCAGCAGCTTGGGACAGGATCTAGATGGCTACACCTTC
TRBJ1-4	TRBD1	TRBV5-4	.	CASSGRGIDAEKLFF	TGTGCCAGCAGCGGCAGGGGGATTGATGCTGAAAAACTGTTTTTT
TRBJ1-1	.	TRBV3-1/TRBV3-2	.	CASSQVQGQAFF	TGTGCCAGCAGCCAAGTTCAGGGGCAAGCTTTCTTT
TRBJ1-6	TRBD1	TRBV29-1	.	CSVSGTGDSPLHF	TGCAGCGTCTCAGGGACAGGGGATTCACCCCTCCACTTT
TRBJ1-4	.	TRBV21-1	.	CATCCRRWGEKLFF	TGTGCCACCTGCTGCCGTAGGTGGGGCGAAAAACTGTTTTTT
TRBJ2-1	TRBD1	TRBV15	.	CATGALYRGNEQFF	TGTGCCACCGGAGCTTTATACAGGGGAAATGAGCAGTTCTTC
TRBJ2-1	.	TRBV6-2/TRBV6-3	.	CASSYTTGGAQFF	TGTGCCAGCAGTTACACTACGGGGGGCGCGCAGTTCTTC
TRBJ2-1	TRBD2	TRBV13	.	CASSNSGSPSYNEQFF	TGTGCCAGCAGCAATAGCGGGAGCCCCTCCTACAATGAGCAGTTCTTC
TRBJ2-1	TRBD2	TRBV27	.	CASSLSPGGYNEQFF	TGTGCCAGCAGTTTATCTCCGGGGGGGTACAATGAGCAGTTCTTC
TRBJ2-7	.	TRBV2	.	CASSGPDSSYEQYF	TGTGCCAGCTCGGGCCCGGACAGCTCCTACGAGCAGTACTTC
TRBJ2-2	.	TRBV29-1	once	CSVEDRGSSPTGELFF	TGCAGCGTTGAAGATCGCGGTAGCAGCCCCACCGGGGAGCTGTTTTTT
TRBJ2-5	TRBD2	TRBV5-1	.	CASSPVLAGGRETQYF	TGCGCCAGCAGCCCCGTCCTAGCGGGGGGGCGAGAGACCCAGTACTTC
TRBJ2-3	TRBD2	TRBV7-6	.	CASSPRTSGSASTDTQYF	TGTGCCAGCAGCCCGCGGACTAGCGGGAGCGCTAGCACAGATACGCAGTATTTT
TRBJ1-5	.	TRBV4-1	few	CASSPDGVQPQHF	TGCGCCAGCAGCCCCGACGGGGTTCAGCCCCAGCATTTT
TRBJ2-1	.	TRBV4-3	.	CASSQDGAGVAEQFF	TGCGCCAGCAGCCAAGATGGGGCAGGGGTTGCGGAGCAGTTCTTC